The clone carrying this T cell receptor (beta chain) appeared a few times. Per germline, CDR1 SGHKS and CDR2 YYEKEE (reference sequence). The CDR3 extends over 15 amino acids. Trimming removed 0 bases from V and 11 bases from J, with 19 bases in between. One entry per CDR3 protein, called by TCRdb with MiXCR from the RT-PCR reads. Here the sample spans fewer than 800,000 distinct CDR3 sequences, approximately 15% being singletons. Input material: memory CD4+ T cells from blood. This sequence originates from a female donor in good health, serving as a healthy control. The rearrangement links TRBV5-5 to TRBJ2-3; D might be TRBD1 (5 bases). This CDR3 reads CASSLGQGPRPWQYF. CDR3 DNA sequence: TGTGCCAGCAGCTTGGGCCAGGGTCCCCGCCCGTGGCAGTATTTT.